A selection of T cell receptor beta chains follows, all from one sample in a study of T cells expressing NK-cell markers. TCRdb re-analyzed the 5' RACE reads; it lists each CDR3 protein once, without DNA. This table lists some 340,000 distinct CDR3 sequences. Specimen: blood T cells: a sorted CD56 or NKG2C T cell subset, CD4+ or CD8+ T cells, or bulk PBMC T cells (not recorded which). The receptors come from a man aged 18-70 years in good health. Both conserved end residues are part of each CDR3.

TRBJ2-1 TRBV20-1 CSARDRGTSGGSSYNEQFF
TRBJ1-1 TRBV3-1 CASRTRAAAEAFF
TRBJ1-2 TRBV7-9 CASSVGRAGGYTF
TRBJ2-2 TRBV18 CASSPTGRGTGELFF
TRBJ2-7 TRBV7-2 CASSKSTGGYEQYF
TRBJ2-3 TRBV11-2 CASSLLSGGAGTDTQYF
TRBJ2-7 TRBV7-2 CASSPKGPSLAQYF
TRBJ1-5 TRBV5-6 CASSFYGSNQPQHF
TRBJ2-3 TRBV15 CATSRDRPRSTDTQYF
TRBJ1-5 TRBV11-3 CASSLAGTEICPPQHF
TRBJ2-3 TRBV6-1 CASSKDTSTDTQYF
TRBJ1-1 TRBV5-1 CASSLELGLVNTEAFF
TRBJ2-4 TRBV12-3/TRBV12-4 CASSAGLAGTLAKNIQYF
TRBJ2-5 TRBV12-5 CASGLTGQGVLLYQETQYF
TRBJ2-1 TRBV6-5 CASSYGGTGSYNEQFF
TRBJ2-1 TRBV20-1 CSARAAGTGGYNEQFF
TRBJ1-1 TRBV12-3/TRBV12-4 CASSLRQGVFF
TRBJ2-2 TRBV7-2 CASSPTLTNTGELFF
TRBJ1-2 TRBV6-5 CASSHQLGTAAGGYTF
TRBJ2-6 TRBV7-2 CASSLAGQGFGANVLTF
TRBJ2-7 TRBV6-1 CASSMTYYEQYF
TRBJ2-7 TRBV3-1 CASSRETSGGYEQYF
TRBJ1-2 TRBV5-1 CASSLGGTEVHGYTF
TRBJ2-5 TRBV5-5 CASSSGDRGRETQYF
TRBJ1-6 TRBV12-3/TRBV12-4 CASSPDLTNSPLHF
TRBJ1-2 TRBV7-9 CASSLPGLLDGYTF
TRBJ2-7 TRBV20-1 CSAVAPRGTYEQYF
TRBJ2-3 TRBV28 CASNLGASVDTQYF
TRBJ2-1 TRBV23-1 CASSPASYNEQFF
TRBJ1-3 TRBV25-1 CASSEGQGRNTIYF
TRBJ2-1 TRBV5-5 CASSHRYSSYNEQFF
TRBJ1-2 TRBV7-6 CASSPSADDYGYTF
TRBJ1-1 TRBV5-1 CASSYRALGSPEAFF
TRBJ1-1 TRBV15 CATSRDYRGNTEAFF
TRBJ2-3 TRBV18 CASSKDRGLADTQYF
TRBJ1-3 TRBV12-3/TRBV12-4 CASRRVISGNTIYF
TRBJ1-5 TRBV5-1 CASSPDTTNQPQHF
TRBJ2-2 TRBV7-9 CASSLLGGARNTGELFF
TRBJ2-2 TRBV20-1 CSAARDRYTGELFF
TRBJ1-5 TRBV13 CASSFAGMNQPQHF
TRBJ1-3 TRBV6-1 CASRSGGRGNTIYF
TRBJ1-4 TRBV20-1 CSARDAVTNEKLFF
TRBJ1-6 TRBV27 CASSSWTAHSPLHF
TRBJ1-5 TRBV7-8 CASMGGSLDQPQHF
TRBJ2-5 TRBV18 CASSPWQRTDLGETQYF
TRBJ2-1 TRBV20-1 CSASETYPYNEQFF
TRBJ2-3 TRBV25-1 CASSELGGRGKTDTQYF
TRBJ2-7 TRBV28 CAAGGPPYEQYF
TRBJ2-7 TRBV6-6 CASITTGLNEQYF
TRBJ2-7 TRBV18 CASSSIPKQSYEQYF